Reported below is one TCR beta chain. In the study's own analysis: For nucleated cells, counts were estimated from reference gene primer amplification. Measured with immunoSEQ multiplex PCR; TCRdb has only the in-frame clones, and not every one. Clonal size and the V and J genes are those of that table, whereas D and trimming came from the DNA. This sample has 150,000 to 200,000 clones, with 70% to 90% found just once. The V gene's germline CDR1 is SQVTM and CDR2 ANQGSEA. The CDR3 spans 14 residues. V was shortened by 6 bases and J by 5 bases, with 16 bases between the two germline ends. This sample is part of a study of blood T cell repertoires in COVID-19. Across the study: Acute-phase and convalescent COVID-19 samples originated in the United States, Italy and Spain. T cells, B-cell-depleted T cells, or PBMCs provided the cDNA or gDNA that served as material.

Sequencing input: peripheral blood. The TCR comes from a human donor with active or convalescent COVID-19. The donor label of this sample is uncertain. The chain employs TRBV29-1 and TRBJ1-4, with D possibly being TRBD1 (5 bases). CDR3 bases: TGCAGCGTGGTTACAGGCGGCAGGAATGAAAAACTGTTTTTT. Encoded protein: CSVVTGGRNEKLFF.